Listed below are T cell receptor beta chains from one sample, sequenced in a study of cytomegalovirus exposure and HLA in healthy donors. Repertoires were generated with immunoSEQ multiplex PCR, while TCRdb's copy carries only in-frame clones and drops some. This listing includes about 130,000 clones. Sequences were obtained from PBMCs. These receptors were obtained from a man younger than 35 in good health and CMV-seronegative. The conserved cysteine and the conserved F or W are not part of the CDR3 here.

TRBV28	ASSNPGRTEFYNEQF
TRBV15	ATSTGAWEKLF
TRBV5-1	ASSRTGQEGNEQF
TRBV27	ARLFRGYFSGNTIY
TRBV30	AWSQGQDNSPLH
TRBV27	ASSLDRAYGYT
TRBV2	ASSELGTGGYGYT
TRBV5-6	ASSLAGGLLSNQPQH
TRBV12-5	ASGSILEGDTQY
TRBV6-5	ASSYPSTDTQY
TRBV5-1	ASSLSTREETQY
TRBV29-1	SVLQGGSYEQY
TRBV9	ASSGAPGSDTQY
TRBV30	AFAEGEKLF
TRBV15	ATSRDLEGYEQY
TRBV28	ASSVDSVNEKLF
TRBV4-1	ASSQDDTLILGYT
TRBV11-3	ASSPATGREQY
TRBV28	ASRQGTLAGNTIY
TRBV6-5	ASSTQGSGQETQY
TRBV6-5	ASSYSSSGGYEQY
TRBV19	ASSLGLGQGYLGYGYT
TRBV19	ASRPGSSNYNEQF
TRBV20-1	SARGQGPQH
TRBV25-1	ASSGRDSLDKDTQY
TRBV9	ASSVSGTGAISGANVLT
TRBV5-3	ARSSGKDSTGNTIY